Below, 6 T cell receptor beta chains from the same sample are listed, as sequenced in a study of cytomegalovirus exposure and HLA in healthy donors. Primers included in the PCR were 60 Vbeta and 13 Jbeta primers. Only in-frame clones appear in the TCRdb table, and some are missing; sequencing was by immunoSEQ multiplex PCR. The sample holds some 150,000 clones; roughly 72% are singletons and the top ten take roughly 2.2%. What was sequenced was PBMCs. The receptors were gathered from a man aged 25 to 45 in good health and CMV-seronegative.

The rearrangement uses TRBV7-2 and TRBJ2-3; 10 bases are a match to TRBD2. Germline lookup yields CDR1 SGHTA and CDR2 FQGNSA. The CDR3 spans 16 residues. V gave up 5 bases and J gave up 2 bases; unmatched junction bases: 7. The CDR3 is CASSPVAGGITDTQYF. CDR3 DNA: TGTGCCAGCAGCCCTGTAGCGGGGGGAATCACAGATACGCAGTATTTT.

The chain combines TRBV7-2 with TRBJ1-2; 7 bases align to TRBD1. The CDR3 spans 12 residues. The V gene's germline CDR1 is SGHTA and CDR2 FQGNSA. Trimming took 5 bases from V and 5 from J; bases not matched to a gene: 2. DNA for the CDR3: TGTGCCAGCAGCCTGACAGGGTATGGCTACACCTTC. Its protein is CASSLTGYGYTF.

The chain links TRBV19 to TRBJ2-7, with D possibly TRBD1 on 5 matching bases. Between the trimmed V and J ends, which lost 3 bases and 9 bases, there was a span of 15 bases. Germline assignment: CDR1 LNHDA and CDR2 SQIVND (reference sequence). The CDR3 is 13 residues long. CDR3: CASSMTDTTGQYF. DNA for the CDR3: TGTGCCAGTAGTATGACAGATACCACGGGGCAGTACTTC.

Written as DNA, the CDR3 is TGTGCCAGCTCACCAGGGCAGGGAACCTACGAGCAGTACTTC. Protein sequence: CASSPGQGTYEQYF. The chain combines TRBV18 with TRBJ2-7; D is possibly TRBD1 (5 bases). Germline CDR1 and CDR2: KGHSH and LQKENI. V was trimmed by 2 bases and J by 2 bases, leaving 10 bases between them. The CDR3 length is 14 residues.

The CDR3 protein is CASSALDRQGTEAFF. The CDR3, as DNA: TGTGCCAGCAGTGCATTAGACAGGCAAGGGACTGAAGCTTTCTTT. This chain uses TRBV6-1 with TRBJ1-1; the D gene is possibly TRBD1 (6 bases). CDR1 and CDR2 (germline): MNHNS, SASEGT. This CDR3 has 15 residues. Between the trimmed V and J ends, which lost 4 bases and 5 bases, there was a span of 17 bases.

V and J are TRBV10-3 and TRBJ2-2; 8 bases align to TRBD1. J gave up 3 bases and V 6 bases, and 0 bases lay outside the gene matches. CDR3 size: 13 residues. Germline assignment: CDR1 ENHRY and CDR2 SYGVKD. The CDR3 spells CAIRDRDTGELFF. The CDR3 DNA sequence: TGTGCCATCAGGGACAGGGACACCGGGGAGCTGTTTTTT.